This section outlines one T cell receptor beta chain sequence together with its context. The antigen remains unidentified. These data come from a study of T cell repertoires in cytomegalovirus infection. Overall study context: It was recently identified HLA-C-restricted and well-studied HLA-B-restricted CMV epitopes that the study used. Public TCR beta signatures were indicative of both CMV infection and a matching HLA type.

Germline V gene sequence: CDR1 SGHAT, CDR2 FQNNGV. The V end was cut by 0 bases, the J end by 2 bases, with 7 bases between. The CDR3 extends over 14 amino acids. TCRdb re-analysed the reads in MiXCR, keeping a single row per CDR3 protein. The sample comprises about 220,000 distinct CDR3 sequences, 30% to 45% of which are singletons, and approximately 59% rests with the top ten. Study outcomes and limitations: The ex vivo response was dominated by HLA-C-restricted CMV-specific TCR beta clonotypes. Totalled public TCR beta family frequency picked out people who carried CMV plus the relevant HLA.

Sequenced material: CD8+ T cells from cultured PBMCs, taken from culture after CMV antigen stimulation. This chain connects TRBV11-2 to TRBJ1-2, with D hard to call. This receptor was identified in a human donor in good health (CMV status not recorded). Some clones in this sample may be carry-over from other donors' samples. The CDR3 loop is CASSLEGWNYGYTF. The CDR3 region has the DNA TGTGCCAGCAGCTTAGAGGGCTGGAACTATGGCTACACCTTC.